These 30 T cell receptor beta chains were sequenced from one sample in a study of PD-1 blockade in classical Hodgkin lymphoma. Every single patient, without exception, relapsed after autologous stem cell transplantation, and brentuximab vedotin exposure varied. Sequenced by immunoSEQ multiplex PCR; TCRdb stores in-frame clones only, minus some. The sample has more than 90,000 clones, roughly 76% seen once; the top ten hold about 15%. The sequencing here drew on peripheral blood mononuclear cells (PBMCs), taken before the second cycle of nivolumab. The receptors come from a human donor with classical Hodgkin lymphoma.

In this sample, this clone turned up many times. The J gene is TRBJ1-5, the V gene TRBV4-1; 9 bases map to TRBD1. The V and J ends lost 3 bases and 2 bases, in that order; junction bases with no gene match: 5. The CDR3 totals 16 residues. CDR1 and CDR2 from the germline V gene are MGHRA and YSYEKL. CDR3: CASSQGQGSGNQPQHF. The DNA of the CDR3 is TGCGCCAGCAGCCAGGGACAGGGATCTGGCAATCAGCCCCAGCATTTT.

The CDR3 protein is CASTFEGRSDTQYF. For the CDR3, the DNA is TGCGCCAGCACTTTCGAAGGCCGATCAGATACGCAGTATTTT. The V gene is TRBV4-1, the J gene TRBJ2-3; D not certain. The CDR3 consists of 14 residues. Germline V gene sequence: CDR1 MGHRA, CDR2 YSYEKL. V was pared by 7 bases and J by 4 bases, with 15 bases between.

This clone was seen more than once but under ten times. The CDR3 DNA follows: TGCGCCAGCAGTCCCCAACCCCGGGACGGTGGAAACACCATATATTTT. Translated: CASSPQPRDGGNTIYF. This sequence joins TRBV5-1 and TRBJ1-3; tentative D call: TRBD1 (5 bases). The CDR3 runs to 16 residues. Germline V gene data show CDR1 as SGHRS and CDR2 as YFSETQ. The V and J ends lost 5 bases and 3 bases respectively, with 18 bases between them.

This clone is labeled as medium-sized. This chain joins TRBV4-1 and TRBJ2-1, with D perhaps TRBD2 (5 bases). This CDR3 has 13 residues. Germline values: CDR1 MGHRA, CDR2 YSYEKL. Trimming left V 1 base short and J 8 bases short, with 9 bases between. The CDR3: CASSQAGWDEQFF. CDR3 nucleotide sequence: TGCGCCAGCAGCCAAGCGGGGTGGGATGAGCAGTTCTTC.

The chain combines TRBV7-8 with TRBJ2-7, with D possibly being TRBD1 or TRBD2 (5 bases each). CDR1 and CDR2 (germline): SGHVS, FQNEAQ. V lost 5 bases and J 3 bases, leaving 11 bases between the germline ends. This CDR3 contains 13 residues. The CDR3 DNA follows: TGTGCCAGCAGCCCGGGACCAAACTACGAGCAGTACTTC. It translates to CASSPGPNYEQYF.

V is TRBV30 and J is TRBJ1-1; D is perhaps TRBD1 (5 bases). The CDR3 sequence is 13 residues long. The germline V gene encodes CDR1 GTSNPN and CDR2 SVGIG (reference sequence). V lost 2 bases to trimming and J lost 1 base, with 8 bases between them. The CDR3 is CAWSTGGNTEAFF. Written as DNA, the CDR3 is TGTGCCTGGAGTACCGGGGGGAACACTGAAGCTTTCTTT.

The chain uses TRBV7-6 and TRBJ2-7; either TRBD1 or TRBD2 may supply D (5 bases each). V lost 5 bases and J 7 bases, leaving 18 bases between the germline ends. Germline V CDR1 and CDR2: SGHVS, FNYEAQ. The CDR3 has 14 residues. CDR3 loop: CASSPPGLGQEQYF. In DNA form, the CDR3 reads TGTGCCAGCAGCCCCCCTGGACTGGGGCAGGAGCAGTACTTC.

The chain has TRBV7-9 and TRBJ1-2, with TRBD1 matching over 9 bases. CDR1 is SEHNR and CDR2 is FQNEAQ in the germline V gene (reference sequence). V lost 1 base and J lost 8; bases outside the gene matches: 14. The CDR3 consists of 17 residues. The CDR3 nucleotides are TGTGCCAGCAGCTTAGGTGGTGACGGGGACAGGGTCAAAGGCTACACCTTC. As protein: CASSLGGDGDRVKGYTF. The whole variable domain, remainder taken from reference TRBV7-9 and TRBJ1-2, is DTGVSQNPRHKITKRGQNVTFRCDPISEHNRLYWYRQTLGQGPEFLTYFQNEAQLEKSRLLSDRFSAERPKGSFSTLEIQRTEQGDSAMYLCASSLGGDGDRVKGYTFGSGTRLTVV.

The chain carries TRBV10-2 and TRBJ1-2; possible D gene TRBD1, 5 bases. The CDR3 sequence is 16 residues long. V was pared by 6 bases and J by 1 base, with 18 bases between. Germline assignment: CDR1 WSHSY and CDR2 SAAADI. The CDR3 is CASSGTLGGFNYGYTF. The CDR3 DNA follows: TGCGCCAGCAGCGGGACGCTCGGGGGTTTTAACTATGGCTACACCTTC.

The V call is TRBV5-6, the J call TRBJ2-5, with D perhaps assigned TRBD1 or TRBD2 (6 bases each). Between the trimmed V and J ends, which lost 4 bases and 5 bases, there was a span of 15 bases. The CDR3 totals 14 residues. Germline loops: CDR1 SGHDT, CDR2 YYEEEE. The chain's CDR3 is CASSVQGLGETQYF. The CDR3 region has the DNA TGTGCCAGCAGCGTACAGGGACTGGGGGAGACCCAGTACTTC.

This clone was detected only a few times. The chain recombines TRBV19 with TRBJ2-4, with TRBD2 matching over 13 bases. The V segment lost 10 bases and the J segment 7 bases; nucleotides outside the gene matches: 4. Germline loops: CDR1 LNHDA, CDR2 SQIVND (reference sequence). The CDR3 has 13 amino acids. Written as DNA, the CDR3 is TGTGCCACAGGACTAGCGGGAGTTAACATTCAGTACTTC. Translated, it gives CATGLAGVNIQYF.

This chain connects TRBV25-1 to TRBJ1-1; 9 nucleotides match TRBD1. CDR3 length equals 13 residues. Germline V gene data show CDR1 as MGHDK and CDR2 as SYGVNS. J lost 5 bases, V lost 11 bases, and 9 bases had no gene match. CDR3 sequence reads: CAAGQGRGTEAFF. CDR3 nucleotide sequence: TGTGCCGCGGGACAGGGAAGGGGAACTGAAGCTTTCTTT. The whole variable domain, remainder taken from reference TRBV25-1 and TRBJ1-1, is EADIYQTPRYLVIGTGKKITLECSQTMGHDKMYWYQQDPGMELHLIHYSYGVNSTEKGDLSSESTVSRIRTEHFPLTLESARPSHTSQYLCAAGQGRGTEAFFGQGTRLTVV.

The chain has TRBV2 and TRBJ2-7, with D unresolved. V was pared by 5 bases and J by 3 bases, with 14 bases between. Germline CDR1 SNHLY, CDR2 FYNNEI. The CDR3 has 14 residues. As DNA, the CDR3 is TGTGCCAGCAGTACAGAGAAGAGATACTACGAGCAGTACTTC. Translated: CASSTEKRYYEQYF.

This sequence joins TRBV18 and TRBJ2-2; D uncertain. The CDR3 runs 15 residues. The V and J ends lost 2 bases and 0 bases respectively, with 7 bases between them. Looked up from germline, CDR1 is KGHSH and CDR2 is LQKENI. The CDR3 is CASSPVGSNTGELFF. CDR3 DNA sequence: TGTGCCAGCTCACCAGTCGGCTCGAACACCGGGGAGCTGTTTTTT.

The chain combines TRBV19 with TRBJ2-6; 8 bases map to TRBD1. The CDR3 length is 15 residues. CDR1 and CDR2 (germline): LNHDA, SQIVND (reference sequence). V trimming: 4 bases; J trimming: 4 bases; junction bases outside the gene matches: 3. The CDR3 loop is CASSTTGAGANVLTF. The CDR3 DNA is TGTGCCAGTAGTACGACAGGGGCCGGGGCCAACGTCCTGACTTTC. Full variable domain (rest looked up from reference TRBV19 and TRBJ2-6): DGGITQSPKYLFRKEGQNVTLSCEQNLNHDAMYWYRQDPGQGLRLIYYSQIVNDFQKGDIAEGYSVSREKKESFPLTVTSAQKNPTAFYLCASSTTGAGANVLTFGAGSRLTVL.

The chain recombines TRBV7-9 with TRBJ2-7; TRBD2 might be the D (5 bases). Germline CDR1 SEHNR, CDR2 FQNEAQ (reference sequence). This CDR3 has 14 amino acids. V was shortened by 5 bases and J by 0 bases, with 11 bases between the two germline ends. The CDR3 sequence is CASSPQRDSYEQYF. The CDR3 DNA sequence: TGTGCCAGCAGCCCCCAACGGGACTCCTACGAGCAGTACTTC.

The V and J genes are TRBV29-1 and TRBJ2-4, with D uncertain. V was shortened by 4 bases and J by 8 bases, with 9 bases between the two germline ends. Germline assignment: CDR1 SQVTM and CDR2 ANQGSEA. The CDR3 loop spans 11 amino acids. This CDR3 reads CSVAFRDIQYF. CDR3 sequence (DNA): TGCAGCGTTGCGTTTCGTGACATTCAGTACTTC.

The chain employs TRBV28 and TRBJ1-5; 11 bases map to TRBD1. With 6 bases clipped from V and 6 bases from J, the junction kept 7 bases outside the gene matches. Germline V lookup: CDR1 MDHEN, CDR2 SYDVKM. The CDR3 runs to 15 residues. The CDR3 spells CASRAGQGEAQPQHF. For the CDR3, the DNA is TGTGCCAGCAGGGCGGGACAGGGGGAAGCTCAGCCCCAGCATTTT.

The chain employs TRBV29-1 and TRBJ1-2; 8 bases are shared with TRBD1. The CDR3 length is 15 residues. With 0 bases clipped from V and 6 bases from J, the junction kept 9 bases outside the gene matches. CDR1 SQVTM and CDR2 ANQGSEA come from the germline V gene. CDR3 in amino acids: CSVEDGVTGVNGYTF. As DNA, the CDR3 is TGCAGCGTTGAAGACGGGGTGACAGGGGTGAATGGCTACACCTTC.

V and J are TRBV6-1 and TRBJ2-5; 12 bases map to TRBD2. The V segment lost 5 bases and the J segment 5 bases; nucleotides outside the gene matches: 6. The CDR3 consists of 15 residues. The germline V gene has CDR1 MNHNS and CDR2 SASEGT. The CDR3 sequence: CASSITSGRLETQYF. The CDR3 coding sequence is TGTGCCAGCAGTATAACTAGCGGGAGGTTGGAGACCCAGTACTTC.

This CDR3 reads CASSYDVTYGYTF. CDR3 in DNA: TGTGCCAGCAGTTACGACGTTACCTATGGCTACACCTTC. This chain links TRBV6-5 with TRBJ1-2; unclear D gene. This CDR3 comprises 13 residues. The germline gives CDR1 MNHEY, CDR2 SVGAGI. With 2 bases removed from V and 4 bases from J, the gap between germline ends came to 8 bases.

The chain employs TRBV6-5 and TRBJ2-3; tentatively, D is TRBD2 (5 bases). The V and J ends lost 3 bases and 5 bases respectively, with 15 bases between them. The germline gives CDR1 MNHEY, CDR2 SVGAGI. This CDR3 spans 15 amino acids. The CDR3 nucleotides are TGTGCCAGCAGTTATTTACTAGTGGCAGGAGATACGCAGTATTTT. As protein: CASSYLLVAGDTQYF.

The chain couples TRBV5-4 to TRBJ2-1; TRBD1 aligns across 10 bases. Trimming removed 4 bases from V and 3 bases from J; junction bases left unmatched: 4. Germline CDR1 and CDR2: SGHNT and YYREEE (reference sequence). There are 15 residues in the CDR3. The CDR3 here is CASSQGQGNYNEQFF. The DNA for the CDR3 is TGTGCCAGCAGCCAGGGACAGGGGAACTACAATGAGCAGTTCTTC.

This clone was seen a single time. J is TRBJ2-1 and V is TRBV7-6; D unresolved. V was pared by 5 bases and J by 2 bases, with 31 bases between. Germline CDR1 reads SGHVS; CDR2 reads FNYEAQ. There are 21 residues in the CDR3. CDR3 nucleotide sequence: TGTGCCAGCAGCAGCTTAGAATCGGATTCCTTGGCAGCAGCACCCTACAATGAGCAGTTCTTC. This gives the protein CASSSLESDSLAAAPYNEQFF.

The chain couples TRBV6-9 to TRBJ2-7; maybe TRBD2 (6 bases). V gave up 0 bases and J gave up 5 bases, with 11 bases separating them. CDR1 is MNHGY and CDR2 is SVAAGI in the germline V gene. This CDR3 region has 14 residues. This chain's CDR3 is CASSYSGGAHEQYF. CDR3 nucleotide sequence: TGTGCCAGCAGTTATTCTGGCGGGGCACACGAGCAGTACTTC.

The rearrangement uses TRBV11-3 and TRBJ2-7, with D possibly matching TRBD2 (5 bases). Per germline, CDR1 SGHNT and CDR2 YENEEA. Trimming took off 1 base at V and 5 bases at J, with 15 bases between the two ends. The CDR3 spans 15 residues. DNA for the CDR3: TGTGCCAGCAGCTTAGGAGAGGGATCCCCCCACGAGCAGTACTTC. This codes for CASSLGEGSPHEQYF. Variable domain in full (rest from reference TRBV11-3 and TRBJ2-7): EAGVVQSPRYKIIEKKQPVAFWCNPISGHNTLYWYLQNLGQGPELLIRYENEEAVDDSQLPKDRFSAERLKGVDSTLKIQPAELGDSAVYLCASSLGEGSPHEQYFGPGTRLTVT.

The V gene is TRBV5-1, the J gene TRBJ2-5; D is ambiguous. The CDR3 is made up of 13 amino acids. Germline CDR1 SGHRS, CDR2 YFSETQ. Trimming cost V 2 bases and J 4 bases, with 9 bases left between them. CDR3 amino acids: CASSLTGTETQYF. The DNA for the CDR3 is TGCGCCAGCAGCTTAACCGGAACAGAGACCCAGTACTTC.

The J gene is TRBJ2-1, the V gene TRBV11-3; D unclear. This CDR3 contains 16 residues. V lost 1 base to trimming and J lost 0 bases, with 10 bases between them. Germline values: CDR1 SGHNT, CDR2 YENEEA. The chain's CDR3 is CASSLGFASSYNEQFF. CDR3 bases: TGTGCCAGCAGCTTAGGGTTCGCGAGCTCCTACAATGAGCAGTTCTTC.

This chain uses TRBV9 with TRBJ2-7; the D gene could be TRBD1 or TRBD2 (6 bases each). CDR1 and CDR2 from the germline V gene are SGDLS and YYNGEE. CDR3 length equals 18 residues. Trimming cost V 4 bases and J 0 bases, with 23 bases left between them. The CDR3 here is CASSFSHPGGGNSYEQYF. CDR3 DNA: TGTGCCAGCAGCTTCAGTCACCCAGGAGGGGGTAACTCCTACGAGCAGTACTTC.

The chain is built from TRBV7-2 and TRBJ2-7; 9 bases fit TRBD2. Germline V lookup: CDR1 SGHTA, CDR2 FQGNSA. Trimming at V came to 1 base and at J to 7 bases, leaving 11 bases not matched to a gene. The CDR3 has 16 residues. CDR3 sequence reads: CASSLGLAGPDGEQYF. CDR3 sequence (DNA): TGTGCCAGCAGCTTAGGTCTAGCGGGACCGGATGGGGAGCAGTACTTC.